These 23 T cell receptor beta chains were sequenced from one sample in a study of T cell responses to AZD1222 COVID-19 vaccine. Generated by immunoSEQ multiplex PCR, the TCRdb table keeps only in-frame clones and is missing some. The table shows 100,000 to 120,000 clones, with 85% to 95% occurring only once. This specimen was peripheral blood, taken on day 0 of AZD1222 vaccination. The receptors derive from an adult in good health.

The CDR3 region is CASSLTSGSTDTQYF. CDR3 in DNA: TGTGCCAGCAGCTTGACTAGCGGAAGCACAGATACGCAGTATTTT. The J gene is TRBJ2-3, the V gene TRBV7-9; 9 positions agree with TRBD2. The V and J ends lost 3 bases and 0 bases, in that order; junction bases with no gene match: 1. The CDR3 runs to 15 residues. Per germline, CDR1 SEHNR and CDR2 FQNEAQ (reference sequence).

J is TRBJ2-2 and V is TRBV4-1, with TRBD2 identical over 9 bases. The CDR3 length is 15 residues. The germline CDR1 and CDR2 sequences are MGHRA and YSYEKL. V shed 4 bases, J shed 1 base, and the junction held 1 base outside the gene matches. The CDR3 DNA reads TGCGCCAGCAGCCTTAGCGGGGGGAACACCGGGGAGCTGTTTTTT. This sequence encodes CASSLSGGNTGELFF.

The V call is TRBV5-4, the J call TRBJ2-7, with a tentative D call TRBD1 (6 bases). CDR3 length equals 15 residues. Trimming took 0 bases from V and 6 from J, leaving 16 bases between them. Germline assignment: CDR1 SGHNT and CDR2 YYREEE (reference sequence). In DNA, the CDR3 is TGTGCCAGCAGCTTGGTTCCGACAGGTTTTTTCGAGCAGTACTTC. This gives the protein CASSLVPTGFFEQYF.

The chain links TRBV3-1 (or the pseudogene TRBV3-2) to TRBJ1-1, with D possibly TRBD1 on 6 matching bases. V was cut by 1 base and J by 0 bases, with 12 bases left in between. Germline assignment: CDR1 LGHDT and CDR2 YNNKEL (reference sequence). The CDR3 runs 16 residues. The CDR3 reads CASSQGGPGMNTEAFF. CDR3 in DNA: TGTGCCAGCAGCCAAGGGGGGCCGGGCATGAACACTGAAGCTTTCTTT.

The V and J genes are TRBV7-8 and TRBJ2-3; 7 nucleotides line up with TRBD1. Germline V CDR1 and CDR2: SGHVS, FQNEAQ. V was pared by 8 bases and J by 1 base, with 12 bases of the junction left unmatched. CDR3 size: 16 residues. The CDR3 nucleotides read TGTGCCAGCGGAACCGGGACAGTACGTGGCACAGATACGCAGTATTTT. As protein: CASGTGTVRGTDTQYF.

This rearrangement joins TRBV7-9 to TRBJ1-2; D perhaps matches TRBD1 (6 bases). V dropped 5 bases and J dropped 1 base, with 14 bases sitting between them. This CDR3 is 15 amino acids long. Germline CDR1 is SEHNR and CDR2 is FQNEAQ (reference sequence). This CDR3 reads CASSRTEFINYGYTF. In nucleotides, the CDR3 is TGTGCCAGCAGCCGGACAGAGTTTATTAACTATGGCTACACCTTC.

Turning to this clone: Other DNA sequences from this sample encode an identical CDR3 as well. For the CDR3, the DNA is TGTGCCAGCAGCTTAGCGGGGTACTATGGCTACACCTTC. Protein product: CASSLAGYYGYTF. V is TRBV11-2 and J is TRBJ1-2; D is undetermined. The CDR3 is 13 amino acids. Trimming removed 1 base at V and 3 bases at J, with 6 bases between. From germline, CDR1 is SGHAT and CDR2 FQNNGV.

This clone was found once. The CDR3 here is CASSLAELRDHYEQYF. For the CDR3, the DNA is TGCGCCAGCAGCTTGGCCGAATTGAGGGATCACTACGAGCAGTACTTC. This chain uses TRBV5-1 with TRBJ2-7; TRBD2 is a possible D gene (5 bases). Germline V lookup: CDR1 SGHRS, CDR2 YFSETQ. CDR3 length equals 16 residues. V lost 0 bases to trimming and J lost 3 bases, with 16 bases between them.

The V call is TRBV2, the J call TRBJ1-1, with D possibly being TRBD1 (5 bases). This CDR3 is built from 13 residues. Germline CDR1 is SNHLY and CDR2 is FYNNEI. The V gene lost 7 bases and the J gene lost 6 bases, with 15 bases spanning the gap. CDR3 DNA sequence: TGTGCCAGCATGGGGGGGTTCTTCCCTGAAGCTTTCTTT. Protein: CASMGGFFPEAFF. The full variable domain, its missing parts supplied by reference TRBV2 and TRBJ1-1, is EPEVTQTPSHQVTQMGQEVILRCVPISNHLYFYWYRQILGQKVEFLVSFYNNEISEKSEIFDDQFSVERPDGSNFTLKIRSTKLEDSAMYFCASMGGFFPEAFFGQGTRLTVV.

V is TRBV11-2 and J is TRBJ2-7; D is perhaps TRBD1 (5 bases). The V gene lost 2 bases and the J gene lost 2 bases, with 10 bases spanning the gap. In germline, CDR1 is SGHAT, CDR2 FQNNGV. The CDR3 length is 14 residues. The CDR3 spells CASSLYDSTYEQYF. The DNA for the CDR3 is TGTGCCAGCAGCTTATACGACAGCACCTACGAGCAGTACTTC.

The rearrangement joins TRBV27 to TRBJ1-2, with unresolved D. Germline CDR1 reads MNHEY; CDR2 reads SMNVEV (reference sequence). The CDR3 runs to 13 residues. The germline V and J ends were trimmed by 6 bases and 0 bases, with 8 bases remaining between them. The CDR3 DNA reads TGTGCCAGCAGGGAGAGTCCTAACTATGGCTACACCTTC. This codes for CASRESPNYGYTF.

V usage is TRBV5-4 and J usage is TRBJ1-1, with TRBD1 as a possible D gene (5 bases). V gave up 4 bases and J gave up 5 bases, with 15 bases separating them. The CDR3 is made up of 14 amino acids. Germline CDR1 is SGHNT and CDR2 is YYREEE (reference sequence). The CDR3: CASSGRAGLTEAFF. In nucleotides, the CDR3 is TGTGCCAGCAGCGGACGGGCAGGGCTAACTGAAGCTTTCTTT.

The gene calls are TRBV5-1 and TRBJ1-1, with TRBD1 matching 9 bases. The CDR3 is 15 residues long. The V gene end was trimmed by 3 bases and the J gene end by 1 base; junction bases not matched to a gene: 4. CDR1 and CDR2 from the germline V gene are SGHRS and YFSETQ. CDR3 loop: CASSSQGARNTEAFF. Here the CDR3 DNA reads TGCGCCAGCAGCTCACAGGGGGCGCGGAACACTGAAGCTTTCTTT. Full variable domain (outside the CDR3, taken from reference TRBV5-1 and TRBJ1-1): KAGVTQTPRYLIKTRGQQVTLSCSPISGHRSVSWYQQTPGQGLQFLFEYFSETQRNKGNFPGRFSGRQFSNSRSEMNVSTLELGDSALYLCASSSQGARNTEAFFGQGTRLTVV.

The gene calls are TRBV18 and TRBJ2-5; D gene unclear. The CDR3 is 16 residues long. V dropped 1 base and J dropped 0 bases, with 12 bases sitting between them. Germline V lookup: CDR1 KGHSH, CDR2 LQKENI. The DNA of the CDR3 is TGTGCCAGCTCACCACAGGTGGGGATGTACCAAGAGACCCAGTACTTC. Its translation is CASSPQVGMYQETQYF.

The chain has TRBV25-1 and TRBJ2-7; 8 bases are shared with TRBD2. Germline-derived CDR1 and CDR2 are MGHDK and SYGVNS. After removal of 3 bases from V and 1 base from J, the junction contained 2 bases not matched to a gene. The CDR3 covers 14 residues. This CDR3 reads CASSERGVSYEQYF. CDR3 sequence (DNA): TGTGCCAGCAGTGAGCGGGGGGTTTCCTACGAGCAGTACTTC.

This chain connects TRBV12-3 or TRBV12-4 to TRBJ2-1; maybe TRBD2 (7 bases). CDR3 length: 12 amino acids. V gave up 2 bases and J gave up 13 bases, with 12 bases separating them. CDR3 coding DNA: TGTGCCAGCAGTTTAACCGGGGGGCAACAGTTCTTC. Translation: CASSLTGGQQFF.

A single count supports this clone. This chain connects TRBV27 to TRBJ1-3; tentatively, D is TRBD1 (5 bases). CDR3 length: 16 amino acids. Between the trimmed V and J ends, which lost 5 bases and 0 bases, there was a span of 14 bases. CDR1 is MNHEY and CDR2 is SMNVEV in the germline V gene (reference sequence). CDR3 in DNA: TGTGCCAGCAGTCCAATTGGGGGTCCCTCTGGAAACACCATATATTTT. This codes for CASSPIGGPSGNTIYF.

This chain links TRBV2 with TRBJ1-3; D may be TRBD1 (6 bases). Per germline, CDR1 SNHLY and CDR2 FYNNEI. CDR3 length: 14 residues. The V gene lost 3 bases and the J gene lost 0 bases, with 6 bases spanning the gap. The CDR3, as DNA: TGTGCCAGCAGTGACAGGGGCTCTGGAAACACCATATATTTT. As protein: CASSDRGSGNTIYF.

The CDR3 DNA is TGTGCCAGCAGTGAAGCTCACAGATACCAGCCCCAGCATTTT. Translated, it gives CASSEAHRYQPQHF. The gene calls are TRBV6-1 and TRBJ1-5; D gene unclear. Germline V CDR1 and CDR2: MNHNS, SASEGT. CDR3 length equals 14 residues. Trimming pared 0 bases from V and 7 bases from J, leaving 10 bases between.

The chain has TRBV5-1 and TRBJ1-1, with D unclear. CDR3 size: 16 residues. With 1 base removed from V and 0 bases from J, the gap between germline ends came to 13 bases. Germline V lookup: CDR1 SGHRS, CDR2 YFSETQ. CDR3: CASSLMGAALNTEAFF. Written as DNA, the CDR3 is TGCGCCAGCAGCTTGATGGGTGCAGCCTTGAACACTGAAGCTTTCTTT. The full variable domain, with the rest looked up from reference TRBV5-1 and TRBJ1-1, is KAGVTQTPRYLIKTRGQQVTLSCSPISGHRSVSWYQQTPGQGLQFLFEYFSETQRNKGNFPGRFSGRQFSNSRSEMNVSTLELGDSALYLCASSLMGAALNTEAFFGQGTRLTVV.

This chain connects TRBV24-1 to TRBJ2-3, with 9 bases lining up with TRBD2. Germline V CDR1 and CDR2: KGHDR, SFDVKD. The ends lost 4 bases at V and 4 bases at J; junction bases unmatched: 20. The length of the CDR3 is 20 residues. The CDR3 coding sequence is TGTGCCACCAGTGACCCGAACAGGGTACGGCGCGGGGGGGCGGCAGATACGCAGTATTTT. Its protein is CATSDPNRVRRGGAADTQYF.

The CDR3 reads CASSPYGGRTEAFF. The DNA for the CDR3 is TGTGCCAGCAGCCCCTATGGAGGTCGCACTGAAGCTTTCTTT. This chain joins TRBV13 and TRBJ1-1; D unresolved. The V gene's germline CDR1 is PRHDT and CDR2 FYEKMQ (reference sequence). This CDR3 has 14 residues. Trimming took off 5 bases at V and 4 bases at J, with 14 bases between the two ends.

The CDR3 nucleotides are TGTGCCAGCAGTCAGTTGGGGGGGCCAGAGGATACGCAGTATTTT. It yields the protein CASSQLGGPEDTQYF. This chain connects TRBV28 to TRBJ2-3, with D perhaps matching TRBD2 (7 bases). Trimming cost V 5 bases and J 6 bases, with 18 bases left between them. There are 15 residues in the CDR3. Germline CDR1 MDHEN, CDR2 SYDVKM.